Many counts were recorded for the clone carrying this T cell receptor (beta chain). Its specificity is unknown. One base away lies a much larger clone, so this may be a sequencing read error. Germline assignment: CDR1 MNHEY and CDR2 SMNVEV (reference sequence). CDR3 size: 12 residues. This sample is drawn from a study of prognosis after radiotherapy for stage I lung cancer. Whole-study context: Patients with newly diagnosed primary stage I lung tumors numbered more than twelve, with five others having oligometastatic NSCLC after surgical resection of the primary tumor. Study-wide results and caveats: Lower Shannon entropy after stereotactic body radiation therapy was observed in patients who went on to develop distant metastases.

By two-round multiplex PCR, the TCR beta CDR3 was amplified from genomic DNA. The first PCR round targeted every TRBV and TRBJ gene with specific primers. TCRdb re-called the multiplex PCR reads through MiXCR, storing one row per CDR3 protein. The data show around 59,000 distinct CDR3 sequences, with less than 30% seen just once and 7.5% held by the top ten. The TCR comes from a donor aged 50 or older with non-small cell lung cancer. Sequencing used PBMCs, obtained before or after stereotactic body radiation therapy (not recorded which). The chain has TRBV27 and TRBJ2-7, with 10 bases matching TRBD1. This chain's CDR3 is CVSSRTGGEQYF. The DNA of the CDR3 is TGTGTCAGCAGTCGGACAGGGGGCGAGCAGTACTTC.